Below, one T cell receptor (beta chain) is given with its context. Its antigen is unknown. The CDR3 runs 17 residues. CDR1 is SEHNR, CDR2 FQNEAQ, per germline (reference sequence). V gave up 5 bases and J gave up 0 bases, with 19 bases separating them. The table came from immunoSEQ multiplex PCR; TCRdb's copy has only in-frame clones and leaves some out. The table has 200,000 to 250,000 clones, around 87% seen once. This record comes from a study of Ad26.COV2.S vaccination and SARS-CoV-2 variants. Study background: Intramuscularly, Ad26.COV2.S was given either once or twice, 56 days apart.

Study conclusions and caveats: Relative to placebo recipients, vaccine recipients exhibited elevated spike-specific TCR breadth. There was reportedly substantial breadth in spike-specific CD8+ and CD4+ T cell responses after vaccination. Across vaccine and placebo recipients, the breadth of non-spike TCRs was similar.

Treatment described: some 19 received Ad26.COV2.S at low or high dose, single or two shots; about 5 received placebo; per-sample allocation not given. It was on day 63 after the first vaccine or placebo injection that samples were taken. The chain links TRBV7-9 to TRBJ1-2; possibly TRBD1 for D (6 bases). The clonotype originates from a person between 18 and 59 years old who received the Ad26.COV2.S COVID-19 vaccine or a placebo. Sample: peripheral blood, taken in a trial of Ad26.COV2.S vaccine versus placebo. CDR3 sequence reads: CASSLSGAGDTNYGYTF. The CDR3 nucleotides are TGTGCCAGCAGCCTCTCGGGAGCGGGGGACACTAACTATGGCTACACCTTC.